The 32 T cell receptor beta chains below were found in one sample sequenced in a study of shared clonotypes between healthy human individuals. Naivety among CD8 cells was defined by CD45RO negativity and positive CCR7 selection, thereby excluding terminally differentiated effector memory CD45RA+ cells. Sequencing used immunoSEQ multiplex PCR; TCRdb keeps in-frame clones, though not all of them. The sample shows almost 700,000 clones, around 90% of them seen only once. Sequenced material: naive CD8+ T cells sorted from blood. The receptors originated from a man aged 25 to 45 in good health.

The V and J genes are TRBV11-2 and TRBJ2-7; D possibly corresponds to TRBD2 (6 bases). V gave up 1 base and J gave up 5 bases, with 18 bases separating them. In germline, CDR1 is SGHAT, CDR2 FQNNGV. CDR3 length: 16 amino acids. CDR3 loop: CASSLGGGGEVDEQYF. The CDR3, as DNA: TGTGCCAGCAGCTTAGGGGGCGGAGGGGAGGTGGACGAGCAGTACTTC.

As for this clone: The same CDR3 arises from other DNA sequences in this sample as well. V usage is TRBV5-6 and J usage is TRBJ2-7, with D unclear. The germline V gene has CDR1 SGHDT and CDR2 YYEEEE. V was cut by 0 bases and J by 0 bases, with 7 bases left in between. This CDR3 is built from 14 residues. CDR3 DNA sequence: TGTGCCAGCAGCTTGGGCGGCAGCTCCTACGAGCAGTACTTC. It specifies CASSLGGSSYEQYF.

Here the CDR3 reads CASSPGTSLRSEAFF. DNA for the CDR3: TGTGCCAGCAGTCCCGGGACATCCTTGAGGTCTGAAGCTTTCTTT. The chain combines TRBV2 with TRBJ1-1; D is perhaps TRBD1 (6 bases). The CDR3 runs to 15 residues. V was pared by 5 bases and J by 6 bases, with 19 bases between. Germline values: CDR1 SNHLY, CDR2 FYNNEI.

This chain links TRBV5-6 with TRBJ1-1, with D tentatively TRBD1 (6 bases). The CDR3 contains 13 residues. CDR1 and CDR2 from the germline V gene are SGHDT and YYEEEE. Trimming stripped 2 bases from V and 5 bases from J, with 10 bases between. The CDR3 bases are TGTGCCAGCAGCTTAGGGGGGTTTACTGAAGCTTTCTTT. Translated, it gives CASSLGGFTEAFF.

J is TRBJ2-2 and V is TRBV27; D is ambiguous. Germline V CDR1 and CDR2: MNHEY, SMNVEV (reference sequence). This CDR3 has 14 amino acids. The V gene lost 0 bases and the J gene lost 1 base, with 3 bases spanning the gap. CDR3 nucleotides: TGTGCCAGCAGTTTATCCCAGAACACCGGGGAGCTGTTTTTT. Translated: CASSLSQNTGELFF.

This sequence joins TRBV2 and TRBJ2-5; D ambiguous. Trimming cost V 4 bases and J 2 bases, with 11 bases left between them. Germline V lookup: CDR1 SNHLY, CDR2 FYNNEI. The CDR3 contains 14 residues. The CDR3 DNA follows: TGTGCCAGCAGTGCCGGTGTGAGGCAAGAGACCCAGTACTTC. This sequence encodes CASSAGVRQETQYF.

The V and J genes are TRBV7-9 and TRBJ2-2; D call uncertain. V dropped 5 bases and J dropped 9 bases, with 10 bases sitting between them. The CDR3 is 12 residues long. Germline V gene sequence: CDR1 SEHNR, CDR2 FQNEAQ (reference sequence). The CDR3 region is CASSPTSWELFF. Here the CDR3 DNA reads TGTGCCAGCAGCCCCACGTCCTGGGAGCTGTTTTTT.

This chain uses TRBV29-1 with TRBJ2-1, with 9 bases identical to TRBD2. CDR1 is SQVTM and CDR2 is ANQGSEA in the germline V gene. This CDR3 contains 15 residues. V lost 2 bases to trimming and J lost 2 bases; unmatched junction nucleotides: 4. Written as DNA, the CDR3 is TGCAGCGTTGAACGGCTAGCGGGAACCTACAATGAGCAGTTCTTC. It codes for CSVERLAGTYNEQFF.

The chain links TRBV15 to TRBJ2-1; a possible D gene is TRBD1 (6 bases). This CDR3 has 17 amino acids. Germline V gene lookup returns CDR1 LNHNV and CDR2 YYDKDF (reference sequence). Trimming removed 0 bases from V and 0 bases from J, with 12 bases in between. The DNA for the CDR3 is TGTGCCACCAGCAGAGAGGACAGTGGAAGCTCCTACAATGAGCAGTTCTTC. Translation: CATSREDSGSSYNEQFF.

V is TRBV5-4 and J is TRBJ2-3, with a tentative D call TRBD1 (6 bases). This CDR3 has 13 residues. Germline V lookup: CDR1 SGHNT, CDR2 YYREEE (reference sequence). Trimming left V 4 bases short and J 5 bases short, with 11 bases between. The CDR3 region is CASSPEQGDTQYF. CDR3 in DNA: TGTGCCAGCAGCCCAGAACAGGGAGATACGCAGTATTTT.

The gene calls are TRBV29-1 and TRBJ2-1; 15 bases are shared with TRBD2. V lost 3 bases to trimming and J lost 0 bases; unmatched junction nucleotides: 12. Per the germline V gene, CDR1 is SQVTM and CDR2 is ANQGSEA. The CDR3 has 20 amino acids. The CDR3 protein is CSVEYGPGLAGGSSYNEQFF. CDR3 DNA sequence: TGCAGCGTTGAGTATGGTCCGGGACTAGCGGGAGGAAGCTCCTACAATGAGCAGTTCTTC.

This clone has only a few counts. Written as DNA, the CDR3 is TGTGCCAGCAGTTTGGGGACTAGCGGACCGACCTACGAGCAGTACTTC. Its translation: CASSLGTSGPTYEQYF. This rearrangement joins TRBV28 to TRBJ2-7; 11 bases are shared with TRBD2. The CDR3 spans 16 residues. V was pared by 3 bases and J by 2 bases, with 6 bases of the junction left unmatched. Per the germline V gene, CDR1 is MDHEN and CDR2 is SYDVKM. Complete variable domain (other parts from reference TRBV28 and TRBJ2-7): DVKVTQSSRYLVKRTGEKVFLECVQDMDHENMFWYRQDPGLGLRLIYFSYDVKMKEKGDIPEGYSVSREKKERFSLILESASTNQTSMYLCASSLGTSGPTYEQYFGPGTRLTVT.

The rearrangement uses TRBV28 and TRBJ2-7; the D is unclear. With 4 bases removed from V and 4 bases from J, the gap between germline ends came to 8 bases. CDR3 length: 12 amino acids. Germline-derived CDR1 and CDR2 are MDHEN and SYDVKM. As DNA, the CDR3 is TGTGCCAGCAGTTCCCGAGGATACGAGCAGTACTTC. Translated, it gives CASSSRGYEQYF.

This sequence joins TRBV4-3 and TRBJ1-4, with 8 bases lining up with TRBD1. The CDR3 extends over 15 amino acids. With V trimmed by 0 bases and J by 5 bases, 2 bases remained unmatched. CDR1 is LGHNA and CDR2 is YSLEER in the germline V gene. Here the CDR3 reads CASSQDGDRNEKLFF. DNA of the CDR3: TGCGCCAGCAGCCAAGATGGGGACAGGAATGAAAAACTGTTTTTT.

The chain combines TRBV29-1 with TRBJ2-5, with no clear D. V lost 4 bases and J lost 2, with 11 bases in between. CDR3 size: 13 residues. The germline V gene encodes CDR1 SQVTM and CDR2 ANQGSEA. The CDR3 sequence: CSVAGSPQETQYF. CDR3 bases: TGCAGCGTTGCCGGCAGTCCACAAGAGACCCAGTACTTC.

This chain links TRBV30 with TRBJ2-3, with a weak D call TRBD2 (5 bases). The CDR3 runs to 15 residues. Trimming took 4 bases from V and 2 from J, leaving 16 bases between them. Per germline, CDR1 GTSNPN and CDR2 SVGIG (reference sequence). CDR3 sequence: CAWTKGLHYTDTQYF. Written as DNA, the CDR3 is TGTGCCTGGACGAAAGGACTCCATTACACAGATACGCAGTATTTT.

DNA for the CDR3: TGTGCCAGCAGCTTAGGAACCGGGACGACCGAAGCTTTCTTT. Translation: CASSLGTGTTEAFF. The genes are TRBV7-6 and TRBJ1-1, with D perhaps TRBD1 (5 bases). The length of the CDR3 is 14 residues. The germline gives CDR1 SGHVS, CDR2 FNYEAQ. V shed 1 base and J shed 8 bases, with 14 bases lying between them.

The rearrangement joins TRBV6-5 to TRBJ2-7; no definite D call. The V gene lost 9 bases and the J gene lost 6 bases, with 18 bases spanning the gap. The CDR3 loop spans 13 amino acids. Looked up from germline, CDR1 is MNHEY and CDR2 is SVGAGI. The CDR3, as DNA: TGTGCCAGTACATACTTTTTGGGGTCCGAGCAGTACTTC. It translates to CASTYFLGSEQYF.

The V gene is TRBV5-1, the J gene TRBJ2-7; 7 bases align to TRBD1. CDR3 length: 16 residues. J gave up 0 bases and V 3 bases, and 9 bases lay outside the gene matches. Germline assignment: CDR1 SGHRS and CDR2 YFSETQ. CDR3 in DNA: TGCGCCAGCAGCTCCCCTTCCGGGACAGACTCCTACGAGCAGTACTTC. Translation: CASSSPSGTDSYEQYF.

The chain employs TRBV11-2 and TRBJ2-1; perhaps TRBD1 as D (5 bases). Germline V CDR1 and CDR2: SGHAT, FQNNGV. The CDR3 runs to 16 residues. V was trimmed by 0 bases and J by 0 bases, leaving 9 bases between them. The CDR3 sequence: CASSLEWGSSYNEQFF. Here the CDR3 DNA reads TGTGCCAGCAGCTTAGAGTGGGGCAGCTCCTACAATGAGCAGTTCTTC. Based on the CDR3 plus reference TRBV11-2 and TRBJ2-1, the full variable domain is EAGVAQSPRYKIIEKRQSVAFWCNPISGHATLYWYQQILGQGPKLLIQFQNNGVVDDSQLPKDRFSAERLKGVDSTLKIQPAKLEDSAVYLCASSLEWGSSYNEQFFGPGTRLTVL.

The rearrangement uses TRBV13 and TRBJ2-1; 7 bases line up with TRBD1. The V segment lost 3 bases and the J segment 8 bases; nucleotides outside the gene matches: 10. Per the germline V gene, CDR1 is PRHDT and CDR2 is FYEKMQ (reference sequence). There are 15 residues in the CDR3. The chain's CDR3 is CASSFDRAATHEQFF. The CDR3, as DNA: TGTGCCAGCAGCTTCGACAGGGCTGCCACTCATGAGCAGTTCTTC.

The chain has TRBV28 and TRBJ2-1, with 7 positions matching TRBD2. Trimming removed 4 bases from V and 0 bases from J; junction bases left unmatched: 3. Per germline, CDR1 MDHEN and CDR2 SYDVKM. This CDR3 region has 15 residues. Written as DNA, the CDR3 is TGTGCCAGCAGTTCTCTAGCGGACTCCTACAATGAGCAGTTCTTC. This gives the protein CASSSLADSYNEQFF.

V usage is TRBV7-9 and J usage is TRBJ2-4; D may be TRBD2 (6 bases). Trimming took off 3 bases at V and 8 bases at J, with 8 bases between the two ends. There are 12 residues in the CDR3. Germline V gene data show CDR1 as SEHNR and CDR2 as FQNEAQ (reference sequence). DNA of the CDR3: TGTGCCAGCAGCTTCGGGGAGGACATTCAGTACTTC. Protein sequence: CASSFGEDIQYF.

The chain has TRBV29-1 and TRBJ1-4; D possibly corresponds to TRBD1 (5 bases). Trimming took off 4 bases at V and 7 bases at J, with 10 bases between the two ends. The CDR3 extends over 12 amino acids. Germline V gene sequence: CDR1 SQVTM, CDR2 ANQGSEA. In nucleotides, the CDR3 is TGCAGCGTTGGGGGGAGAGGTGAAAAACTGTTTTTT. Its translation: CSVGGRGEKLFF.

Details on this clone: This same CDR3 is encoded by further DNA sequences in the sample. The J gene is TRBJ2-7, the V gene TRBV27, with a weak D call TRBD1 (5 bases). The germline gives CDR1 MNHEY, CDR2 SMNVEV (reference sequence). Trimming took off 5 bases at V and 7 bases at J, with 9 bases between the two ends. The CDR3 totals 11 residues. The CDR3 here is CASSQGLEQYF. CDR3 sequence (DNA): TGTGCCAGCAGTCAGGGTTTGGAGCAGTACTTC.

J is TRBJ2-5 and V is TRBV11-2; D call uncertain. This CDR3 comprises 13 residues. The V end lost 5 bases, the J end lost 4 bases, and 11 bases lay between the germline ends. CDR1 is SGHAT and CDR2 is FQNNGV in the germline V gene. Here the CDR3 DNA reads TGTGCCAGCAGCCTTAGGTCCCGAGAGACCCAGTACTTC. Translated, it gives CASSLRSRETQYF.

The V call is TRBV28, the J call TRBJ2-7, with D hard to call. This CDR3 spans 11 amino acids. From germline, CDR1 is MDHEN and CDR2 SYDVKM. V was trimmed by 7 bases and J by 7 bases, leaving 11 bases between them. This CDR3 reads CASNSRKEQYF. CDR3 bases: TGTGCCAGCAATTCTCGTAAAGAGCAGTACTTC.

The chain links TRBV15 to TRBJ2-2; 8 bases align to TRBD1. CDR3 length: 14 amino acids. V trimming: 2 bases; J trimming: 5 bases; junction bases outside the gene matches: 1. Germline V gene sequence: CDR1 LNHNV, CDR2 YYDKDF (reference sequence). CDR3 region: CATSRQGATGELFF. For the CDR3, the DNA is TGTGCCACCAGCAGACAGGGGGCAACCGGGGAGCTGTTTTTT.

V usage is TRBV15 and J usage is TRBJ1-3; D unclear. Trimming cost V 0 bases and J 4 bases, with 16 bases left between them. The CDR3 covers 17 residues. Germline CDR1 and CDR2: LNHNV and YYDKDF (reference sequence). DNA for the CDR3: TGTGCCACCAGCAGAGATTACTCCACGGCCCCGGGAAACACCATATATTTT. Protein: CATSRDYSTAPGNTIYF.

The chain couples TRBV19 to TRBJ2-7, with 7 bases lining up with TRBD1. The CDR3 covers 15 residues. The germline CDR1 and CDR2 sequences are LNHDA and SQIVND (reference sequence). V was clipped by 3 bases and J by 7 bases; unmatched bases: 12. This CDR3 reads CASSMTGYGVGEQYF. CDR3 bases: TGTGCCAGTAGTATGACAGGGTACGGTGTCGGAGAGCAGTACTTC.

The chain carries TRBV7-9 and TRBJ2-1; no firm D call. CDR3 length: 13 amino acids. V lost 3 bases to trimming and J lost 6 bases, with 9 bases between them. Germline lookup yields CDR1 SEHNR and CDR2 FQNEAQ (reference sequence). CDR3 residues: CASSFSIGNEQFF. CDR3 bases: TGTGCCAGCAGCTTTTCGATCGGCAATGAGCAGTTCTTC.

The chain is built from TRBV28 and TRBJ2-7, with D maybe TRBD2 (6 bases). This CDR3 comprises 15 residues. Germline V gene lookup returns CDR1 MDHEN and CDR2 SYDVKM. Trimming removed 2 bases at V and 2 bases at J, with 13 bases between. The CDR3 spells CASSLRGTPAYEQYF. CDR3 DNA: TGTGCCAGCAGTTTACGCGGGACGCCCGCCTACGAGCAGTACTTC.